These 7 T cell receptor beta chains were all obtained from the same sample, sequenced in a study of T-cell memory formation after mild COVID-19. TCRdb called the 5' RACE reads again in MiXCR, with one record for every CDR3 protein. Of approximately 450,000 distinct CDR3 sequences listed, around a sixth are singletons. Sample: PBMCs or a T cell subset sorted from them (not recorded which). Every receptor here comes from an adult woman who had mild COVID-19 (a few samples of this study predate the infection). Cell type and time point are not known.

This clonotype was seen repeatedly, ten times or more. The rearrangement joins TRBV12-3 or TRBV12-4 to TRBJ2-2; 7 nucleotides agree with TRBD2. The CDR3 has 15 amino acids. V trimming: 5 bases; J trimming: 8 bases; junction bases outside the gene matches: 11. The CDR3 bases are TGTGCCAGCAGTCGCGGGCCGGGAGGCGGAGGGGAGCTGTTTTTT. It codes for CASSRGPGGGGELFF.

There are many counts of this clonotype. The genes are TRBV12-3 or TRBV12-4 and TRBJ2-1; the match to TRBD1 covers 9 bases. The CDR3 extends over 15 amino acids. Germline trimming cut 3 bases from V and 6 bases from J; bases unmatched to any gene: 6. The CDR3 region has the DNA TGTGCCAGCAGTTTCTCCGGGACAGGGATCAATGAGCAGTTCTTC. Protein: CASSFSGTGINEQFF.

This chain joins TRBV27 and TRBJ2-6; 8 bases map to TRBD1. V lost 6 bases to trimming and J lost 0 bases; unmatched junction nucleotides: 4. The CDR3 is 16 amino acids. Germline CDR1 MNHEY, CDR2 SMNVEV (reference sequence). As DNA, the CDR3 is TGTGCCAGCAGGACAGGGGTGAACTCTGGGGCCAACGTCCTGACTTTC. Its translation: CASRTGVNSGANVLTF.

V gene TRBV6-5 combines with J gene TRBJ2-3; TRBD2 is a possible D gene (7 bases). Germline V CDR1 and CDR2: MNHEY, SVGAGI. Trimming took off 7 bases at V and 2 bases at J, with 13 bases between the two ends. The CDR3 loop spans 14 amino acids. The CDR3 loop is CASNMAGATDTQYF. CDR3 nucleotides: TGTGCCAGCAATATGGCGGGGGCCACAGATACGCAGTATTTT.

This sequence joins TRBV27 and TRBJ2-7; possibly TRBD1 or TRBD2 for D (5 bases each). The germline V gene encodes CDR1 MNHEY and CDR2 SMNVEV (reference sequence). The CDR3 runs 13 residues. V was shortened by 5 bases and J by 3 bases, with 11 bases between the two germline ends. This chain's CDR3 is CASSGDRVYEQYF. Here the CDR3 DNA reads TGTGCCAGCAGTGGGGACCGAGTCTACGAGCAGTACTTC.

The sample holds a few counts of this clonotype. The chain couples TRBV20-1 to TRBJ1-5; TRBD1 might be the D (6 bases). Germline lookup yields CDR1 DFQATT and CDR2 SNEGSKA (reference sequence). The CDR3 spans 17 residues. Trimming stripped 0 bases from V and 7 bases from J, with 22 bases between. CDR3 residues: CSARDPGRGKARQPQHF. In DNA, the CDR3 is TGCAGTGCTAGAGATCCCGGCAGGGGAAAGGCGAGACAGCCCCAGCATTTT.

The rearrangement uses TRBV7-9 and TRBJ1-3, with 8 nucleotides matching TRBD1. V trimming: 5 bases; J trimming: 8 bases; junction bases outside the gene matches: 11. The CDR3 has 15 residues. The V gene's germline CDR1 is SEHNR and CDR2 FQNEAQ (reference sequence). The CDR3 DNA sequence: TGTGCCAGCAGCCCCGCAGGCGCAGGGGGCCACACCATATATTTT. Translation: CASSPAGAGGHTIYF. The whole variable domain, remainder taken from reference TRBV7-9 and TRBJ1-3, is DTGVSQNPRHKITKRGQNVTFRCDPISEHNRLYWYRQTLGQGPEFLTYFQNEAQLEKSRLLSDRFSAERPKGSFSTLEIQRTEQGDSAMYLCASSPAGAGGHTIYFGEGSWLTVV.